This TCR beta chain was recorded in a study of the immune and genomic landscape of osteosarcoma (dated by TCRdb to the early 2020s). For the wider study: The overall cohort was composed of about 50 pediatric and adult patients with high-grade osteosarcoma, and a median age at diagnosis of 25 to 30 years (range about 5-81) was recorded. Poor-risk disease was overrepresented in the cohort, as 73% of patients had an unfavorable pathologic response to standard therapy and about 66% were deceased. Patients in the overall cohort were under 65% male, and roughly 77% presented with localized disease at diagnosis. Osteosarcoma specimens were profiled with whole genome, RNA and T-cell receptor sequencing plus immunohistochemistry and reverse phase protein arrays so that immunogenic potential could be defined. The osteosarcoma immunogenomic landscape was characterized by integrating TCR sequencing results with transcriptome, protein array and immunostaining data. The study aimed to explain the limited clinical activity of immune checkpoint inhibitors in osteosarcoma. A few patients contributed a couple of samples from the same tumor site.

Points the paper makes about the study in general: TCR productive clonality was higher in the immune-hot C3 cluster than the cold C1 cluster but still low overall. Matched blood was collected from only a couple of patients, alongside the frozen tumor specimens. Because osteosarcoma is rare and all possible samples were collected, sample size was not determined by any statistical method. About 5 cases had a single hyperexpanded clone dominating the repertoire, and all had fewer than 100 T-cell clonotypes. Clonality benchmarks were derived from external normal skin and healthy peripheral blood data rather than from matched normal tissue. Overall, productive TCR clonality was low, with a mean of 0.09 and a maximum of 0.3, which suggests limited clonal expansion of T cells.

Compared with germline, V lacks 5 bases and J lacks 2 bases; bases without a gene match: 20. The CDR3 numbers 19 residues from cysteine through phenylalanine. CDR3 DNA is the only sequence kept; it has 57 bases, read in frame from the first base. Reading the germline V gene gives CDR1 SGHAT and CDR2 FQNNGV. With respect to this clone: Its antigen is unknown. Per-base quality was not reported, and no clone a single base away is much larger than it.

The specimens were post-treatment primary, local recurrence and metastasis tumors obtained from patients with a poor prognosis. TCR beta chain CDR3 regions were immunosequenced using the ImmunoSEQ Assay (Adaptive Biotechnologies). As for the original processing: TCRB rearrangements, read counts, read proportions and gene usage were exported through the ImmunoSEQ Analyzer platform. T-cell clonality was calculated from productive rearrangements as 1 minus Pielou's evenness. In the clonal space homeostasis analysis, clonotypes were sorted into rare, small, medium, large or hyperexpanded (0.01 to 1 of the repertoire) bins. TCR productive clonality was compared across immune clusters C1, C2 and C3 using the Wilcoxon rank sum test. This immuneACCESS table, as held by TCRdb, lists in-frame sequences with V and J called but not all clones. Of the missing ones, under half trace to an unresolved V gene in checked studies; the others have no known cause. V, J and clone size were drawn from that table, and D and trimming were deduced from the DNA. This sample comprises some 4,600 clones, 71% of them detected only once. About a sixth of the sample comes from the top ten.

The clonotype was recovered from a human donor with osteosarcoma. Recombination linked TRBV11-2 to TRBJ2-7; a stretch of 8 junction bases matches TRBD2. The sequencing input was osteosarcoma tumor tissue from the femur. The bases read TGTGCCAGCAGCCCTATTTCACGTGCGAGCGGGAGCCGTACCTACGAGCAGTACTTC. Its product reads: CASSPISRASGSRTYEQYF.